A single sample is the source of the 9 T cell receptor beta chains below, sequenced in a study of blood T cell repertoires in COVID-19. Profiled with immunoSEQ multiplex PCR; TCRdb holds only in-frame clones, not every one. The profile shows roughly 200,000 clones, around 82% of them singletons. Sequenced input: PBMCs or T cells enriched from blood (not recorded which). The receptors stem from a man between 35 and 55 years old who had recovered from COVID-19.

The CDR3: CATSSAPTGPYGYTF. CDR3 bases: TGTGCCACCAGTTCCGCCCCGACAGGTCCCTATGGCTACACCTTC. V is TRBV24-1 and J is TRBJ1-2; TRBD1 might be the D (6 bases). CDR3 length equals 15 residues. The V end lost 6 bases, the J end lost 4 bases, and 17 bases lay between the germline ends. Germline-derived CDR1 and CDR2 are KGHDR and SFDVKD.

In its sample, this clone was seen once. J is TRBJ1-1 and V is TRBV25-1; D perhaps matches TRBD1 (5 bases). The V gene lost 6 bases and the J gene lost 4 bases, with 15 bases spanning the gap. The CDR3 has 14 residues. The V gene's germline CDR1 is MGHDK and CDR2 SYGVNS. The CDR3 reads CASRSAGGGTEAFF. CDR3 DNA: TGTGCCAGCAGATCGGCGGGGGGGGGCACTGAAGCTTTCTTT.

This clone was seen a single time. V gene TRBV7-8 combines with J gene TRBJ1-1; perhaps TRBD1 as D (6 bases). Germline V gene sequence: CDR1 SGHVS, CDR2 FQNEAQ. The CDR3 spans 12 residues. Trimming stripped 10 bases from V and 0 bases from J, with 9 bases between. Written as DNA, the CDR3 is TGTGCCACGGCAGGGGTGAACACTGAAGCTTTCTTT. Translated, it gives CATAGVNTEAFF.

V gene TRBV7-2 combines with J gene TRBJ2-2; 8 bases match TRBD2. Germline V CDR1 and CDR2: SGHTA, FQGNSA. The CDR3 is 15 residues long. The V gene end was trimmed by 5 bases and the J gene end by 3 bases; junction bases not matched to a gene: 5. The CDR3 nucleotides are TGTGCCAGCAGCCCAGCGGGAGCCGACACCGGGGAGCTGTTTTTT. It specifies CASSPAGADTGELFF.

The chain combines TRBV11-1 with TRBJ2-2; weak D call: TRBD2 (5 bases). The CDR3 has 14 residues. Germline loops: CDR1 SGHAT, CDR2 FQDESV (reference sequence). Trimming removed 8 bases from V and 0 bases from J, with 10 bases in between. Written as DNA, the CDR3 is TGTGCCAGCGAGGGCCCTTCGAACACCGGGGAGCTGTTTTTT. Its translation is CASEGPSNTGELFF. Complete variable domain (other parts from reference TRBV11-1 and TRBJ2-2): EAEVAQSPRYKITEKSQAVAFWCDPISGHATLYWYRQILGQGPELLVQFQDESVVDDSQLPKDRFSAERLKGVDSTLKIQPAELGDSAMYLCASEGPSNTGELFFGEGSRLTVL.

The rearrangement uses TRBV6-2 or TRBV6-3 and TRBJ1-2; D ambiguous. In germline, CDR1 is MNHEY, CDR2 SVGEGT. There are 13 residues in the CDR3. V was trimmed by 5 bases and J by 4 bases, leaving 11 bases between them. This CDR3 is CASSGEAPYGYTF. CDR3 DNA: TGTGCCAGCAGTGGAGAGGCCCCCTATGGCTACACCTTC.

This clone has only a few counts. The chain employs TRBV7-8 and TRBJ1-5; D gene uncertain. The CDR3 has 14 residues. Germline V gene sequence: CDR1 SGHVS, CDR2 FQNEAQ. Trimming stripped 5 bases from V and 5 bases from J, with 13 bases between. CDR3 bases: TGTGCCAGCAGCCCGGCCGGGAGGTATCAGCCCCAGCATTTT. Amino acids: CASSPAGRYQPQHF.

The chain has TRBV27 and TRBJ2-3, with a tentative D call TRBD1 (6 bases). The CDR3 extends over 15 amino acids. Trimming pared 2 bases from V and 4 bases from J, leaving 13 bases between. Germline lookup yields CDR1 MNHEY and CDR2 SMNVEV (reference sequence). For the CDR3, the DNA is TGTGCCAGCAGTTTAGGGGGCAGCAAAGCAGATACGCAGTATTTT. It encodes CASSLGGSKADTQYF.

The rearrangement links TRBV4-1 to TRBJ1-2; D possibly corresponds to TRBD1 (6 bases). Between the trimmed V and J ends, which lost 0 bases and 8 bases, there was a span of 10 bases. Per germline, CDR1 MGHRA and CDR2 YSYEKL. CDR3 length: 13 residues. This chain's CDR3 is CASSQEPGHGYTF. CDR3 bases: TGCGCCAGCAGCCAAGAACCGGGACACGGCTACACCTTC.